The present entry profiles one T cell receptor (beta chain) with its context. Its antigen is not known. Method: immunoSEQ multiplex PCR; TCRdb's copy keeps in-frame clones and lacks some. The data show around 20,000 clones, 84% seen once. The CDR3 totals 12 residues. Germline loops: CDR1 SQVTM, CDR2 ANQGSEA. J gave up 6 bases and V 6 bases, and 1 base lay outside the gene matches. The data stem from a study of lymphopenia after photon versus proton radiotherapy. Overall study findings and caveats: Oligoclonal CD8+ Temra expansion after nadir drove photon patients' diversity drop. Proton therapy kept repertoires fairly stable, unlike photons, which gained effector/memory cells.

The chain couples TRBV29-1 to TRBJ2-2, with 10 bases lining up with TRBD1. This clonotype was sampled from a woman aged 45-65 years with pancreatic cancer. This specimen was peripheral blood, taken from a patient treated with photon-based radiotherapy. The DNA of the CDR3 is TGCAGCGTAGGGACAGGGGCCGGGGAGCTGTTTTTT. This gives the protein CSVGTGAGELFF.